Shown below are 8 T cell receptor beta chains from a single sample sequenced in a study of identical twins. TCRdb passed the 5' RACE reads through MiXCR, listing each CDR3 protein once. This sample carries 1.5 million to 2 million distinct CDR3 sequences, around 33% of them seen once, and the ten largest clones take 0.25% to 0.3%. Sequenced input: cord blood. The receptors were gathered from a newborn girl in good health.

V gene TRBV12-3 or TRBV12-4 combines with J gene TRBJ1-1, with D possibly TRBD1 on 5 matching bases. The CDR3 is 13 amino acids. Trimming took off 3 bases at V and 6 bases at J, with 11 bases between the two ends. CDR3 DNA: TGTGCCAGCAGTTTTTCGGGGGGGGCTGAAGCTTTCTTT. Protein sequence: CASSFSGGAEAFF.

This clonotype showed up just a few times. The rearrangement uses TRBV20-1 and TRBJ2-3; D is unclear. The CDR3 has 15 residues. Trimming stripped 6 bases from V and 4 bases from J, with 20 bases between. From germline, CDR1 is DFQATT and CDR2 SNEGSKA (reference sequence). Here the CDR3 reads CSATNSRITSDTQYF. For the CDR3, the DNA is TGCAGTGCCACCAACTCGAGGATCACGTCAGATACGCAGTATTTT.

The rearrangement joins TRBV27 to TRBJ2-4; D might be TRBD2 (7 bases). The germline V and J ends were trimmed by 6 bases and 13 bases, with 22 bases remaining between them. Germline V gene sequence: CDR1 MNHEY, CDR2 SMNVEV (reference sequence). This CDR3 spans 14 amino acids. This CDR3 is CASSRGGPPSEQYF. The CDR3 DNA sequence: TGTGCCAGCAGCCGCGGGGGCCCACCGAGTGAGCAGTACTTC.

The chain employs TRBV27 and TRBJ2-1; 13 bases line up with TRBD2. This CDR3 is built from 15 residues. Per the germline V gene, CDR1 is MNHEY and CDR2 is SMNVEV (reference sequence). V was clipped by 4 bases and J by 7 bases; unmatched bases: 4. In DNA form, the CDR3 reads TGTGCCAGCAGTTCTTGGACTAGCGGGAGAAATGAGCAGTTCTTC. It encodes CASSSWTSGRNEQFF.

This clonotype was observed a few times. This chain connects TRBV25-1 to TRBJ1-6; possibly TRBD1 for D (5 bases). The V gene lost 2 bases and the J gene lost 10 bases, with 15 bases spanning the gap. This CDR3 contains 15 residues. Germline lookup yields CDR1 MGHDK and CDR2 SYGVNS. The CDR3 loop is CASSEGWAGISPLHF. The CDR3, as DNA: TGTGCCAGCAGTGAAGGATGGGCAGGGATATCACCCCTCCACTTT. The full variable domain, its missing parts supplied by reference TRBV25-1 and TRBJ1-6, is EADIYQTPRYLVIGTGKKITLECSQTMGHDKMYWYQQDPGMELHLIHYSYGVNSTEKGDLSSESTVSRIRTEHFPLTLESARPSHTSQYLCASSEGWAGISPLHFGNGTRLTVT.

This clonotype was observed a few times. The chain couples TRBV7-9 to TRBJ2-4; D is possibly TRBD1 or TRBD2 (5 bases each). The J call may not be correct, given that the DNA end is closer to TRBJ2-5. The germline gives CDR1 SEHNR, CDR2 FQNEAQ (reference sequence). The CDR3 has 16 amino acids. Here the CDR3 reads CASRSGTHQSMRTQYF. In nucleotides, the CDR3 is TGTGCCAGCAGGTCTGGGACCCACCAATCCATGAGGACCCAGTACTTC.

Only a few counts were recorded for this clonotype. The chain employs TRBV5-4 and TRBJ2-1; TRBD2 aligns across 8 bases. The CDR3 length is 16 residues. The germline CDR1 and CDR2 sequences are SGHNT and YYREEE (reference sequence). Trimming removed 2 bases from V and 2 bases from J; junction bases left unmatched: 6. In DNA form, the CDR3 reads TGTGCCAGCAGCTTTTTCGGGGGGGCAACCTACAATGAGCAGTTCTTC. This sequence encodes CASSFFGGATYNEQFF.

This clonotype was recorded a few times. CDR3 sequence reads: CSARVGRAYEQYF. In DNA form, the CDR3 reads TGCAGTGCTAGAGTCGGCAGGGCCTACGAGCAGTACTTC. V and J are TRBV20-1 and TRBJ2-5, with D perhaps TRBD1 (5 bases). The assigned J gene may be wrong: the sequence end matches TRBJ2-7 better. Germline lookup yields CDR1 DFQATT and CDR2 SNEGSKA (reference sequence). There are 13 residues in the CDR3.